This TCR beta chain comes out of a study of post-analysis software for immune sequencing data. Study-level information: There were relapsing-remitting, secondary progressive and progressive-relapsing multiple sclerosis among the disease courses included.

Deletions cut 1 base from V and 4 bases from J, with 11 bases between. The CDR3 contains 13 residues. Germline V gene lookup returns CDR1 SQVTM and CDR2 ANQGSEA. Every TCR beta cDNA library bore unique molecular identifiers. TCRdb reprocessed the PCR reads with MiXCR, giving one entry per CDR3 protein. The sample shows some 450,000 distinct CDR3 sequences, under 55% of them seen only once. The study, taken as a whole, reports: Normalized Chao1 diversity was significantly lower in multiple sclerosis patients than in controls. The five TRBV segments detected at higher frequency in patients than in controls included TRBV5-6, TRBV5-1 and TRBV20-1.

Comment on this clonotype: No antigen is known for it.

Sequencing input: blood. This TCR derives from a girl aged 10 to 17 with multiple sclerosis. The rearrangement uses TRBV29-1 and TRBJ2-7; possibly TRBD2 for D (6 bases). CDR3 residues: CSVEGDSGYEQYF. For the CDR3, the DNA is TGCAGCGTTGAAGGGGACTCCGGATACGAGCAGTACTTC.